A single sample gave rise to the 27 T cell receptor beta chains below, sequenced in a study of T cell changes during pregnancy in multiple sclerosis. Repertoires were generated with immunoSEQ multiplex PCR, while TCRdb's copy carries only in-frame clones and drops some. In the table there are tens of thousands of clones, 93% of which are singletons. This material consisted of peripheral blood, taken in the second trimester of pregnancy. The source is a female donor with multiple sclerosis, enrolled in a pregnancy study.

This chain uses TRBV2 with TRBJ1-5, with 7 bases aligning to TRBD1. The CDR3 length is 20 residues. The V gene end was trimmed by 2 bases and the J gene end by 0 bases; junction bases not matched to a gene: 16. Germline V gene sequence: CDR1 SNHLY, CDR2 FYNNEI. CDR3 nucleotide sequence: TGTGCCAGCAGTGAAATTTTTAAGACAGGGAAGCGCAGTAGCAATCAGCCCCAGCATTTT. Translating it yields CASSEIFKTGKRSSNQPQHF.

The CDR3 DNA reads as TGTGCCAGTAGTCTCCCTCAAACAGGGCCATATGGCTACACCTTC. Its protein product is CASSLPQTGPYGYTF. This chain links TRBV19 with TRBJ1-2; tentatively, D is TRBD1 (6 bases). The CDR3 loop spans 15 amino acids. The V end was cut by 5 bases, the J end by 5 bases, with 18 bases between. CDR1 and CDR2 from the germline V gene are LNHDA and SQIVND (reference sequence). The entire variable domain, with the rest obtained from reference TRBV19 and TRBJ1-2, is as follows: DGGITQSPKYLFRKEGQNVTLSCEQNLNHDAMYWYRQDPGQGLRLIYYSQIVNDFQKGDIAEGYSVSREKKESFPLTVTSAQKNPTAFYLCASSLPQTGPYGYTFGSGTRLTVV.

A note on this clone: The sample holds other DNA sequences that translate to the same CDR3. The V gene is TRBV5-4, the J gene TRBJ2-3; 10 nucleotides line up with TRBD2. V lost 2 bases to trimming and J lost 1 base; unmatched junction nucleotides: 1. Germline V lookup: CDR1 SGHNT, CDR2 YYREEE (reference sequence). The CDR3 covers 15 residues. CDR3 in amino acids: CASSFLAGGTDTQYF. The DNA of the CDR3 is TGTGCCAGCAGCTTCCTAGCGGGGGGCACAGATACGCAGTATTTT. Looking up the rest from reference TRBV5-4 and TRBJ2-3 gives the full variable domain: ETGVTQSPTHLIKTRGQQVTLRCSSQSGHNTVSWYQQALGQGPQFIFQYYREEENGRGNFPPRFSGLQFPNYSSELNVNALELDDSALYLCASSFLAGGTDTQYFGPGTRLTVL.

V is TRBV6-5 and J is TRBJ1-4, with 7 bases that match TRBD1. CDR1 is MNHEY and CDR2 is SVGAGI in the germline V gene. The CDR3 length is 15 residues. The V gene end was trimmed by 0 bases and the J gene end by 6 bases; junction bases not matched to a gene: 4. Here the CDR3 reads CASSYSGTEYEKLFF. CDR3 in DNA: TGTGCCAGCAGTTACTCGGGGACAGAATATGAAAAACTGTTTTTT.

The rearrangement links TRBV5-1 to TRBJ1-3; D gene ambiguous. The CDR3 length is 14 residues. V was pared by 0 bases and J by 2 bases, with 6 bases between. Germline-derived CDR1 and CDR2 are SGHRS and YFSETQ. As DNA, the CDR3 is TGCGCCAGCAGCTTGGGGGCGACTGGAAACACCATATATTTT. Amino acid sequence: CASSLGATGNTIYF. Complete variable domain (other parts from reference TRBV5-1 and TRBJ1-3): KAGVTQTPRYLIKTRGQQVTLSCSPISGHRSVSWYQQTPGQGLQFLFEYFSETQRNKGNFPGRFSGRQFSNSRSEMNVSTLELGDSALYLCASSLGATGNTIYFGEGSWLTVV.

V gene TRBV15 combines with J gene TRBJ2-3; 13 nucleotides agree with TRBD2. The length of the CDR3 is 18 residues. Trimming at V came to 4 bases and at J to 8 bases, leaving 15 bases not matched to a gene. CDR1 is LNHNV, CDR2 YYDKDF, per germline (reference sequence). The CDR3 region has the DNA TGTGCCACCAGCACCACGAAACGAGGACTAGCGGGGGTTGGTACGCAGTATTTT. Amino acids: CATSTTKRGLAGVGTQYF.

The gene calls are TRBV19 and TRBJ2-5; the D is unclear. The V gene lost 6 bases and the J gene lost 1 base, with 9 bases spanning the gap. The CDR3 length is 13 residues. Germline loops: CDR1 LNHDA, CDR2 SQIVND (reference sequence). The CDR3 spells CASSPSGQETQYF. In DNA, the CDR3 is TGTGCCAGTAGCCCCTCGGGCCAAGAGACCCAGTACTTC.

The chain couples TRBV5-6 to TRBJ1-2, with 7 nucleotides matching TRBD1. CDR3 length: 13 amino acids. Per germline, CDR1 SGHDT and CDR2 YYEEEE. V was clipped by 2 bases and J by 8 bases; unmatched bases: 6. The CDR3, as DNA: TGTGCCAGCAGCTTCCCGACAGGGCCGGGCTACACCTTC. Translating it yields CASSFPTGPGYTF.

This rearrangement joins TRBV4-1 to TRBJ1-1; tentatively, D is TRBD1 (6 bases). Germline CDR1 is MGHRA and CDR2 is YSYEKL. Trimming removed 0 bases from V and 1 base from J, with 15 bases in between. This CDR3 has 17 residues. The CDR3 here is CASSQEWGGRGNTEAFF. CDR3 in DNA: TGCGCCAGCAGCCAAGAGTGGGGGGGCAGGGGGAACACTGAAGCTTTCTTT.

The rearrangement joins TRBV9 to TRBJ2-1, with TRBD2 matching 8 bases. CDR1 SGDLS and CDR2 YYNGEE come from the germline V gene. Trimming removed 1 base from V and 7 bases from J; junction bases left unmatched: 13. CDR3 length: 17 residues. CDR3 region: CASSVSGLVVLQNEQFF. The CDR3 region has the DNA TGTGCCAGCAGCGTATCGGGACTAGTCGTTTTACAGAATGAGCAGTTCTTC.

This chain joins TRBV6-1 and TRBJ2-7; 9 nucleotides match TRBD1. CDR3 length: 13 residues. The trim removed 4 bases at V and 5 bases at J, leaving 3 bases unmatched. The V gene's germline CDR1 is MNHNS and CDR2 SASEGT. CDR3 protein: CASSGQGVDEQYF. CDR3 DNA sequence: TGTGCCAGCAGTGGACAGGGGGTCGACGAGCAGTACTTC.

This clone showed up just once. The rearrangement uses TRBV7-9 and TRBJ2-5; 8 bases are shared with TRBD1. The CDR3 covers 15 residues. V lost 1 base to trimming and J lost 3 bases; unmatched junction nucleotides: 4. The germline CDR1 and CDR2 sequences are SEHNR and FQNEAQ (reference sequence). CDR3 residues: CASSLVQGAKETQYF. The CDR3 coding sequence is TGTGCCAGCAGCTTAGTCCAGGGGGCAAAAGAGACCCAGTACTTC.

The J gene is TRBJ1-4, the V gene TRBV27, with 9 bases that match TRBD1. V lost 4 bases, J lost 6 bases, and 3 bases stayed unmatched. The CDR3 is 14 amino acids. Germline values: CDR1 MNHEY, CDR2 SMNVEV (reference sequence). CDR3 nucleotides: TGTGCCAGCAGTTCCGGGACAGGGTATGAAAAACTGTTTTTT. It specifies CASSSGTGYEKLFF.

V and J are TRBV30 and TRBJ1-5; D might be TRBD1 (6 bases). The CDR3 covers 15 residues. The V and J ends lost 1 base and 5 bases respectively, with 15 bases between them. The germline CDR1 and CDR2 sequences are GTSNPN and SVGIG (reference sequence). CDR3: CAWSARRGPDQPQHF. The CDR3 nucleotides read TGTGCCTGGAGTGCCAGGCGGGGGCCCGATCAGCCCCAGCATTTT.

The rearrangement uses TRBV19 and TRBJ2-1; perhaps TRBD2 as D (6 bases). CDR1 LNHDA and CDR2 SQIVND come from the germline V gene (reference sequence). The CDR3 extends over 12 amino acids. V lost 7 bases to trimming and J lost 6 bases, with 10 bases between them. CDR3 protein: CASKEGGNEQFF. CDR3 coding DNA: TGTGCCAGTAAAGAGGGAGGCAATGAGCAGTTCTTC.

Concerning this clone itself: At one of its ends the junction is not consistent with the germline gene, which may arise from a read error. CDR3 coding DNA: TGTGCTAGCAGCTTAGCCAGGGAGGTGAACACTGAAGCTTTCTTT. The encoded protein is CASSLAREVNTEAFF. The genes are TRBV7-7 and TRBJ1-1; D might be TRBD1 (5 bases). Germline V gene lookup returns CDR1 SSHAT and CDR2 FNYEAQ (reference sequence). This CDR3 is 15 amino acids long.

The rearrangement links TRBV11-2 to TRBJ2-7; D unclear. CDR3 length equals 15 residues. Deletions cut 1 base from V and 2 bases from J, with 12 bases between. Germline lookup yields CDR1 SGHAT and CDR2 FQNNGV. In DNA form, the CDR3 reads TGTGCCAGCAGCTTAGTTCCGGGTACGACCTACGAGCAGTACTTC. Translating gives CASSLVPGTTYEQYF.

This sequence joins TRBV7-3 and TRBJ2-7; possible D gene TRBD1, 7 bases. Trimming shortened V by 5 bases and J by 3 bases, and 14 bases separated the two germline ends. The CDR3 covers 14 residues. Germline loops: CDR1 SGHTA, CDR2 FQGTGA. CDR3 in amino acids: CASSLAGQNYEQYF. As DNA, the CDR3 is TGTGCCAGCAGCCTGGCGGGACAGAACTACGAGCAGTACTTC.

V is TRBV5-1 and J is TRBJ2-7; 8 bases match TRBD2. J lost 5 bases, V lost 7 bases, and 11 bases had no gene match. Germline V gene sequence: CDR1 SGHRS, CDR2 YFSETQ. The CDR3 contains 14 residues. As DNA, the CDR3 is TGCGCCAGCTCCCAGACGGGGGGGCCCAACGAGCAGTACTTC. Its translation is CASSQTGGPNEQYF.

Worth noting for this clone: At one of its ends the junction is not consistent with the germline gene, which may arise from a read error. The chain uses TRBV13 and TRBJ2-7; possible D gene TRBD2, 5 bases. Looked up from germline, CDR1 is PRHDT and CDR2 is FYEKMQ (reference sequence). This CDR3 comprises 16 residues. CDR3 amino acids: CASSLSSTGNSDEQYF. The DNA for the CDR3 is TGTGCCAGCAGCTTATCCTCGACGGGGAACTCCGACGAGCAGTACTTC. Full variable domain (rest looked up from reference TRBV13 and TRBJ2-7): AAGVIQSPRHLIKEKRETATLKCYPIPRHDTVYWYQQGPGQDPQFLISFYEKMQSDKGSIPDRFSAQQFSDYHSELNMSSLELGDSALYFCASSLSSTGNSDEQYFGPGTRLTVT.

The V call is TRBV5-1, the J call TRBJ2-1; TRBD1 is a possible D gene (5 bases). Germline CDR1 reads SGHRS; CDR2 reads YFSETQ. V lost 2 bases and J lost 6, with 18 bases in between. The CDR3 runs 16 residues. The CDR3 DNA follows: TGCGCCAGCAGCTTCTTTGAGGTAGGGGTGCCCAATGAGCAGTTCTTC. It encodes CASSFFEVGVPNEQFF.

This sequence joins TRBV6-1 and TRBJ1-6; no clear D. V dropped 3 bases and J dropped 10 bases, with 10 bases sitting between them. Per the germline V gene, CDR1 is MNHNS and CDR2 is SASEGT. CDR3 length equals 13 residues. Written as DNA, the CDR3 is TGTGCCAGCAGTGAGGAGGCCCACTCACCCCTCCACTTT. Its protein is CASSEEAHSPLHF.

This clone was counted a single time. V gene TRBV7-6 combines with J gene TRBJ1-4; no firm D call. Germline CDR1 reads SGHVS; CDR2 reads FNYEAQ. Trimming shortened V by 5 bases and J by 0 bases, and 13 bases separated the two germline ends. This CDR3 is built from 16 residues. The chain's CDR3 is CASSPLMSTTNEKLFF. In DNA form, the CDR3 reads TGTGCCAGCAGCCCCCTAATGTCCACAACTAATGAAAAACTGTTTTTT.

This chain connects TRBV6-6 to TRBJ1-1; weak D call: TRBD1 (5 bases). CDR1 MNHNY and CDR2 SVGAGI come from the germline V gene (reference sequence). CDR3 length: 15 amino acids. V lost 5 bases, J lost 5 bases, and 18 bases lay in between. CDR3 nucleotides: TGTGCCAGCAGTAGACTTCAGGGAGGCGAAACTGAAGCTTTCTTT. Translating it yields CASSRLQGGETEAFF.

The chain links TRBV13 to TRBJ1-6; TRBD1 matches 8 bases. CDR1 is PRHDT, CDR2 FYEKMQ, per germline (reference sequence). The CDR3 consists of 13 residues. With V trimmed by 5 bases and J by 10 bases, 4 bases remained unmatched. The CDR3: CASSPDRVSPLHF. The CDR3 DNA sequence: TGTGCCAGCAGCCCGGACAGGGTGTCACCCCTCCACTTT.

This clone is a singleton in its sample. This chain uses TRBV5-4 with TRBJ2-5, with no clear D. Per germline, CDR1 SGHNT and CDR2 YYREEE (reference sequence). The germline V and J ends were trimmed by 2 bases and 4 bases, with 9 bases remaining between them. The CDR3 sequence is 13 residues long. The CDR3 sequence: CASSLQPAETQYF. The CDR3 DNA sequence: TGTGCCAGCAGCTTACAGCCCGCAGAGACCCAGTACTTC.

V and J are TRBV10-2 and TRBJ2-7; 7 nucleotides agree with TRBD1. With V trimmed by 5 bases and J by 4 bases, 5 bases remained unmatched. Germline V gene sequence: CDR1 WSHSY, CDR2 SAAADI. This CDR3 spans 13 amino acids. The chain's CDR3 is CASSPGTAYEQYF. In nucleotides, the CDR3 is TGCGCCAGCAGTCCCGGGACAGCTTACGAGCAGTACTTC.